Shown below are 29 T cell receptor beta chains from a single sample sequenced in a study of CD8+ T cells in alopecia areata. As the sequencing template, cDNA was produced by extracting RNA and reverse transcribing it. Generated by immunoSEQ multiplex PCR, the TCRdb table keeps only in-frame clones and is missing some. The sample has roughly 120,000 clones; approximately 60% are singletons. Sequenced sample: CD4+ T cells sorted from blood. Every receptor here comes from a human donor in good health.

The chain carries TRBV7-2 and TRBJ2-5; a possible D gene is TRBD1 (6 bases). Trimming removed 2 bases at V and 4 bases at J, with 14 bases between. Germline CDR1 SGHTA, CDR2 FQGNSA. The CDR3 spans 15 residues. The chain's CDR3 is CASSLRGRGVETQYF. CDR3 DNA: TGTGCCAGCAGCTTACGCGGCAGGGGCGTAGAGACCCAGTACTTC.

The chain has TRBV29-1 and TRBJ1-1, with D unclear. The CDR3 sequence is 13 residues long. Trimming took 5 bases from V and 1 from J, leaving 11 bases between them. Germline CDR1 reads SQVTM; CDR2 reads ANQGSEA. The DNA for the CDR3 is TGCAGCGTTCCCTCACCCAAGAACACTGAAGCTTTCTTT. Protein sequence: CSVPSPKNTEAFF.

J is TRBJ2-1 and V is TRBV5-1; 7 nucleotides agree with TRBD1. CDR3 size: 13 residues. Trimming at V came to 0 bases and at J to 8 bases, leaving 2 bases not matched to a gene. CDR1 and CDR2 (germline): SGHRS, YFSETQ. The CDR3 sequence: CASSLGQGDEQFF. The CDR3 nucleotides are TGCGCCAGCAGCTTGGGACAGGGAGATGAGCAGTTCTTC.

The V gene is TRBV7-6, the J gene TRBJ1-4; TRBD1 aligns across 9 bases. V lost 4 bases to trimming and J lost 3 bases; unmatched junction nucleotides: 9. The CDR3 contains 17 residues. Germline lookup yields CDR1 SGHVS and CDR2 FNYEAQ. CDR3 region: CASSSAGTGMANEKLFF. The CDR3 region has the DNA TGTGCCAGCAGCTCAGCGGGGACAGGGATGGCTAATGAAAAACTGTTTTTT.

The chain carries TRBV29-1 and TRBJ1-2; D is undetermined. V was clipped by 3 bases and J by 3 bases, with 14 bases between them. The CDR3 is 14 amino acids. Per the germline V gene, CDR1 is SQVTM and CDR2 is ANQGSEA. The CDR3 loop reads CSVDNIPQHYGYTF. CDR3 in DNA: TGCAGCGTTGATAATATACCACAGCACTATGGCTACACCTTC. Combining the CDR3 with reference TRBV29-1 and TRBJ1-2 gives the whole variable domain SAVISQKPSRDICQRGTSLTIQCQVDSQVTMMFWYRQQPGQSLTLIATANQGSEATYESGFVIDKFPISRPNLTFSTLTVSNMSPEDSSIYLCSVDNIPQHYGYTFGSGTRLTVV.

The CDR3, as DNA: TGTGCCAGCAGTCCAAATTCAGGGGGCGCCGGGGCAGATACGCAGTATTTT. Amino acid sequence: CASSPNSGGAGADTQYF. The V gene is TRBV2, the J gene TRBJ2-3; 8 nucleotides align to TRBD1. There are 17 residues in the CDR3. Germline V gives CDR1 SNHLY, CDR2 FYNNEI. With 5 bases clipped from V and 4 bases from J, the junction kept 14 bases outside the gene matches. Filled out from reference TRBV2 and TRBJ2-3, the complete variable domain reads EPEVTQTPSHQVTQMGQEVILRCVPISNHLYFYWYRQILGQKVEFLVSFYNNEISEKSEIFDDQFSVERPDGSNFTLKIRSTKLEDSAMYFCASSPNSGGAGADTQYFGPGTRLTVL.

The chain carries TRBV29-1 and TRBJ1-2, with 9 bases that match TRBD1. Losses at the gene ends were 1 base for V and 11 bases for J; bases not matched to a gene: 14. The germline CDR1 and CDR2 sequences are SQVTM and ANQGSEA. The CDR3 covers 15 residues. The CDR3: CSVEGGELRTGAYTF. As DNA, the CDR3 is TGCAGCGTTGAAGGTGGAGAATTAAGGACAGGGGCTTACACCTTC.

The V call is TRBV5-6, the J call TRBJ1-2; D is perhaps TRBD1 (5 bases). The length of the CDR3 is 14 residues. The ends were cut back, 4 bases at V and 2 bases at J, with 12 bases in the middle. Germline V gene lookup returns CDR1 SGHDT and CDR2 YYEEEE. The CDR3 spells CASSTGRPNYGYTF. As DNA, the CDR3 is TGTGCCAGCAGCACGGGACGTCCCAACTATGGCTACACCTTC.

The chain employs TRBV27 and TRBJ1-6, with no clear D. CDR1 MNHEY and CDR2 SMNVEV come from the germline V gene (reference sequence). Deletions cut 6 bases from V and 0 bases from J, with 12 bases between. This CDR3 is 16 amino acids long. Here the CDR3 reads CASRLSQSSYNSPLHF. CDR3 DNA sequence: TGTGCCAGCAGACTCTCACAGAGCTCCTATAATTCACCCCTCCACTTT.

CDR3 amino acids: CASSLEGEGNQPQHF. CDR3 DNA: TGCGCCAGCAGCTTAGAAGGGGAAGGGAATCAGCCCCAGCATTTT. V is TRBV5-1 and J is TRBJ1-5; D might be TRBD1 (5 bases). The CDR3 totals 15 residues. In germline, CDR1 is SGHRS, CDR2 YFSETQ. V lost 2 bases to trimming and J lost 4 bases, with 13 bases between them.

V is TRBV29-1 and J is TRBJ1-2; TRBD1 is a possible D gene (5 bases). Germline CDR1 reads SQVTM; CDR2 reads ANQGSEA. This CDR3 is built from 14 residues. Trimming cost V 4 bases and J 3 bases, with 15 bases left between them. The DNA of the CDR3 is TGCAGCGTTGGGGTACGGGACGGACACTATGGCTACACCTTC. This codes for CSVGVRDGHYGYTF.

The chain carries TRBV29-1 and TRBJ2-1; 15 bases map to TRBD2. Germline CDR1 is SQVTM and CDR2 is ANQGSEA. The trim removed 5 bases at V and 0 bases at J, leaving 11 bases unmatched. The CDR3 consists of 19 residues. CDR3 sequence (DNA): TGCAGCGTTACACAAACCGGGACTAGCGGGGGGCGCTCCTACAATGAGCAGTTCTTC. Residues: CSVTQTGTSGGRSYNEQFF.

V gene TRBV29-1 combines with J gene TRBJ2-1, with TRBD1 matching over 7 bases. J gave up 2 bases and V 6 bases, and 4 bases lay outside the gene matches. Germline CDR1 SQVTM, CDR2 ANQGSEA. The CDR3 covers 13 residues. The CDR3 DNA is TGCAGCGTAATGACAGGGACCTACAATGAGCAGTTCTTC. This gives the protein CSVMTGTYNEQFF.

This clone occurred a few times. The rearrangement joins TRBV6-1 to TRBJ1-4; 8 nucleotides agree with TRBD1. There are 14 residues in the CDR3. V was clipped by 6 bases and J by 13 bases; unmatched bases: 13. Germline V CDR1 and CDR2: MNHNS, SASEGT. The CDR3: CASSQDRGVKILFF. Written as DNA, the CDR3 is TGTGCCAGCAGCCAAGACAGGGGCGTAAAGATACTGTTTTTT.

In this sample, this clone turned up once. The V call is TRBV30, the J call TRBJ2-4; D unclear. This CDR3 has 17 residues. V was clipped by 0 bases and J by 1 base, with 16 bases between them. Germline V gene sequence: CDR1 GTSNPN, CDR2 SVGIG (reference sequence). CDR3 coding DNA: TGTGCCTGGAGTGTAGGGAATGCATCCAAGGCCAAAAACATTCAGTACTTC. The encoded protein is CAWSVGNASKAKNIQYF.

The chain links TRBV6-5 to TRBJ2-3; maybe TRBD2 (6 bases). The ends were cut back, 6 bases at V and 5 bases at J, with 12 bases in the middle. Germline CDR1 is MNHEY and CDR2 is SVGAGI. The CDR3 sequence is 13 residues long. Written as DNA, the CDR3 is TGTGCCAGCAGGGGACTTGGTGGAGATACGCAGTATTTT. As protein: CASRGLGGDTQYF.

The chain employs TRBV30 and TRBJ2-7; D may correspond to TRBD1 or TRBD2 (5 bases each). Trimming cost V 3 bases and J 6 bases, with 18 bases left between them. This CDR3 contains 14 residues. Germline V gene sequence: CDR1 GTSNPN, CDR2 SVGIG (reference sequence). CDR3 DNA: TGTGCCTGGAGCCTAGCAGGGAAGCCCCTCGAGCAGTACTTC. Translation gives CAWSLAGKPLEQYF.

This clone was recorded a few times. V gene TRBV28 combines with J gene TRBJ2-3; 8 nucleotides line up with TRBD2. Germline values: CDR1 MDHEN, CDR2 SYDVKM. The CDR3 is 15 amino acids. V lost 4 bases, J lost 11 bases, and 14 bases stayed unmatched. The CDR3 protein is CASSYGRGAAQWQYF. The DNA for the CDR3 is TGTGCCAGCAGTTACGGGCGGGGGGCCGCCCAGTGGCAGTATTTT. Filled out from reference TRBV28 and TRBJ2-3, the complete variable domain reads DVKVTQSSRYLVKRTGEKVFLECVQDMDHENMFWYRQDPGLGLRLIYFSYDVKMKEKGDIPEGYSVSREKKERFSLILESASTNQTSMYLCASSYGRGAAQWQYFGPGTRLTVL.

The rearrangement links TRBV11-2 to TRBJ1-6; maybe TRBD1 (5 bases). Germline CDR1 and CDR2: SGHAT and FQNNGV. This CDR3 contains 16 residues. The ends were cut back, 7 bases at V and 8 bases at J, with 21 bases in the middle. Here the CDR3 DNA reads TGTGCCAGCACCATCCTGCGCCAGGGTAGTGATTCACCCCTCCACTTT. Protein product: CASTILRQGSDSPLHF.

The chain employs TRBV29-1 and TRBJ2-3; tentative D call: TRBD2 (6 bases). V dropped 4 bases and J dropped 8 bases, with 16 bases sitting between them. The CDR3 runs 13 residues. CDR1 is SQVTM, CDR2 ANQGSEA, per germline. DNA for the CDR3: TGCAGCGTTGGAGTTGCGGCGGAGGGTACGCAGTATTTT. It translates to CSVGVAAEGTQYF.

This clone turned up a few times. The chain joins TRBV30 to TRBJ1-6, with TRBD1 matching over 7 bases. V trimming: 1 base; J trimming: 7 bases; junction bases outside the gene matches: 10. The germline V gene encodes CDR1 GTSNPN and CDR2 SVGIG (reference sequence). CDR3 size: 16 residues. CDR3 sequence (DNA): TGTGCCTGGAGTGATTTGGAGGGGGCTGCAAATTCACCCCTCCACTTT. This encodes CAWSDLEGAANSPLHF.

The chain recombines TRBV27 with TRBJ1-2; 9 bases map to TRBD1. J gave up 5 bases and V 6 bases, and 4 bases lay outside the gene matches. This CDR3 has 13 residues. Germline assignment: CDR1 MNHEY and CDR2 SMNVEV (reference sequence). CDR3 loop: CASSPDRGYGYTF. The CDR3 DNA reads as TGTGCCAGCAGCCCCGACAGGGGGTATGGCTACACCTTC.

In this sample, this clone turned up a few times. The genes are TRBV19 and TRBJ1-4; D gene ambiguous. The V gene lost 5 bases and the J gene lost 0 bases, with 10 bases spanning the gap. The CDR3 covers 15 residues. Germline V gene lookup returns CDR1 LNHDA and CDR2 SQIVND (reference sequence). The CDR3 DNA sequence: TGTGCCAGTAGTCGACGCCCTGCAACTAATGAAAAACTGTTTTTT. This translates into CASSRRPATNEKLFF.

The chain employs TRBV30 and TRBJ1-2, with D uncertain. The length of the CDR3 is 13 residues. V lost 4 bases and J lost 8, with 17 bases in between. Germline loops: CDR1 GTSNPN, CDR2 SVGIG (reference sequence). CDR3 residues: CAWTLTGFGGYTF. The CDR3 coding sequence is TGTGCCTGGACCCTTACTGGGTTTGGCGGCTACACCTTC.

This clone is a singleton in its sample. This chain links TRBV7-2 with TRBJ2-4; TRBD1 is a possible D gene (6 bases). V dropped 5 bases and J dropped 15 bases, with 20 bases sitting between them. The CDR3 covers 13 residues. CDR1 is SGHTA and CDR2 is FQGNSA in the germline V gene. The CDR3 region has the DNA TGTGCCAGCAGCCAGAGGGACAACCACAGACGGTACTTC. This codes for CASSQRDNHRRYF.

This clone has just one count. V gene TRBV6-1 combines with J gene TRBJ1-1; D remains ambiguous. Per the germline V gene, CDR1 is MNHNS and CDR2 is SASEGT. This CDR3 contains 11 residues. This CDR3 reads CVAEGLTEAFF. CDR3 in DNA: TGTGTGGCGGAAGGGTTAACTGAAGCTTTCTTT.

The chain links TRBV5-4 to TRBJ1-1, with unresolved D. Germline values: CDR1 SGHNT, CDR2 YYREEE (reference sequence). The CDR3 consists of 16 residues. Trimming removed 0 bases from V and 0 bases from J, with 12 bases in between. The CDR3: CASSLDSFLMNTEAFF. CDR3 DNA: TGTGCCAGCAGCTTGGACAGTTTCCTCATGAACACTGAAGCTTTCTTT.

Here the CDR3 reads CASNQQGVGETQYF. CDR3 bases: TGTGCCAGCAATCAACAGGGGGTCGGAGAGACCCAGTACTTC. The chain carries TRBV2 and TRBJ2-5; 8 bases map to TRBD1. The CDR3 loop spans 14 amino acids. V was pared by 7 bases and J by 4 bases, with 8 bases of the junction left unmatched. Per germline, CDR1 SNHLY and CDR2 FYNNEI.

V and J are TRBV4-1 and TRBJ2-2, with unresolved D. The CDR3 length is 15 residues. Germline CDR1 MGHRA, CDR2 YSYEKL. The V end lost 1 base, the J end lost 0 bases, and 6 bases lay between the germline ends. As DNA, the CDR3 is TGCGCCAGCAGCCAAGTCCCCACGAACACCGGGGAGCTGTTTTTT. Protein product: CASSQVPTNTGELFF.